Below are 2 T cell receptor beta chains sequenced from a single sample in a study of shared clonotypes between healthy human individuals. Data came from immunoSEQ multiplex PCR; TCRdb stores just in-frame clones and leaves some out. This sample has approximately 1.1 million clones, with around 78% found just once. Sequencing was carried out using memory CD4+ T cells from PBMCs. Subset: CD45RA-negative fraction. The receptors stem from a man younger than 35 in good health. Some clones in this sample may be carry-over from other donors' samples.

A few counts support this clone. This sequence joins TRBV2 and TRBJ1-1; D unclear. Trimming removed 0 bases at V and 3 bases at J, with 8 bases between. CDR3 length: 14 residues. Germline assignment: CDR1 SNHLY and CDR2 FYNNEI. The CDR3 is CASSEALVDTEAFF. CDR3 coding DNA: TGTGCCAGCAGTGAAGCTTTAGTGGACACTGAAGCTTTCTTT.

The gene calls are TRBV4-2 and TRBJ2-3; a possible D gene is TRBD2 (6 bases). CDR1 is LGHNA, CDR2 YNFKEQ, per germline. This CDR3 region has 15 residues. V lost 1 base to trimming and J lost 2 bases, with 10 bases between them. The CDR3 loop is CASSQGRVFTDTQYF. Here the CDR3 DNA reads TGTGCCAGCAGCCAAGGGAGGGTCTTCACAGATACGCAGTATTTT.